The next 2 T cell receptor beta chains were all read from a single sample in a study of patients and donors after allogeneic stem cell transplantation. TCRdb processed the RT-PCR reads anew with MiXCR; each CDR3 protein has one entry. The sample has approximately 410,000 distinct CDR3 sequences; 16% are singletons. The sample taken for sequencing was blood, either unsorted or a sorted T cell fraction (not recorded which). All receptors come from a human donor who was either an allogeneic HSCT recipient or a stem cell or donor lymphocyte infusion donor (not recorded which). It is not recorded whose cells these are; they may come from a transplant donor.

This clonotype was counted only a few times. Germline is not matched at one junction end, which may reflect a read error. CDR3 sequence reads: CASSEGRTTNQPQHF. The CDR3 nucleotides are TGTGCCAGCAGCGAAGGACGGACTACCAATCAGCCCCAGCATTTT. The chain links TRBV2 to TRBJ1-5; D is unresolved. The CDR3 loop spans 15 amino acids. CDR1 and CDR2 (germline): SNHLY, FYNNEI.

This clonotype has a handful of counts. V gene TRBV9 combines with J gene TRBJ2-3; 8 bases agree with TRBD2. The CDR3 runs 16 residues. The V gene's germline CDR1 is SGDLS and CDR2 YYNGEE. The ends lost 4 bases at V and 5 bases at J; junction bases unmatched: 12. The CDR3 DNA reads TGTGCCAGCAGCTTACCACCGGGACTAGGGGAAGATACGCAGTATTTT. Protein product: CASSLPPGLGEDTQYF.